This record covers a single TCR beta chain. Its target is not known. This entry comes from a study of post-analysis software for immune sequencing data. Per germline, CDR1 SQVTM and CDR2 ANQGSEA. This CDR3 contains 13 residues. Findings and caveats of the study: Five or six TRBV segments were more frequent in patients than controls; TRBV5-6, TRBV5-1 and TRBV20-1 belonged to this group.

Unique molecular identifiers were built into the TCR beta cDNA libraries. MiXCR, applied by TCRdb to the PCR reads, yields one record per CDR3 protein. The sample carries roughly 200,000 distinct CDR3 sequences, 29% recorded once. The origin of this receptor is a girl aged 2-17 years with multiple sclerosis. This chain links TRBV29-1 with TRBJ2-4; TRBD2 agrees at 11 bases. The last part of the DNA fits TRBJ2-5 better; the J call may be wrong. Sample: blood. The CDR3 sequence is CSVTSGGGETQYF. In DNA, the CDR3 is TGCAGCGTTACTAGCGGGGGCGGAGAGACCCAGTACTTC.